This record looks at one TCR beta chain sequence and its context. This specimen comes from a study of OX40 agonist ivuxolimab in advanced cancers. The CDR3 covers 13 residues. V lost 4 bases, J lost 3 bases, and 7 bases lay in between. The V gene's germline CDR1 is SGHTA and CDR2 FQGNSA. The assay was immunoSEQ multiplex PCR, and TCRdb's table has in-frame clones only and misses some. The repertoire holds about 54,000 clones, with around four fifths as singletons. Sequences were derived from CD4+ or CD8+ T cells sorted from blood, sampled in a trial of the OX40 agonist ivuxolimab. V gene TRBV7-2 combines with J gene TRBJ1-5; D call uncertain. This receptor was taken from an adult with an advanced solid tumor such as melanoma, head and neck, liver or kidney cancer. The CDR3 DNA reads as TGTGCCAGCAGCTCTACGGACAATCAGCCCCAGCATTTT. It specifies CASSSTDNQPQHF.